Detailed here is one TCR beta chain. Repertoires were generated with immunoSEQ multiplex PCR, while TCRdb's copy carries only in-frame clones and drops some. The sample contains about 2.1 million clones, 80% to 95% of which appear only once. This entry belongs to a study of shared clonotypes between healthy human individuals. Germline assignment: CDR1 SNHLY and CDR2 FYNNEI. The CDR3 has 15 residues. V was shortened by 4 bases and J by 6 bases, with 19 bases between the two germline ends. Naive CD8 populations comprised CD45RO-negative cells positively selected for CCR7, excluding terminally differentiated effector memory CD45RA+ cells.

The sample consisted of naive CD8+ T cells from PBMCs. The rearrangement joins TRBV2 to TRBJ2-7; D not resolved. This TCR came from a man aged 18 to 29 in good health. Some clones in this sample may be carry-over from other donors' samples. CDR3 bases: TGTGCCAGCAGTGGAGCCCGGGTCCAATTGTTCGAGCAGTACTTC. Its protein is CASSGARVQLFEQYF.